This T cell receptor (beta chain) was sequenced in a study of T cells in Graves' hyperthyroidism and ophthalmopathy. There were TCR beta CDR3 regions amplified from RNA transcripts. First-round RT-PCR targeting the TCR CDR3 was performed with the HTBI primer set. Each CDR3 protein is one row after TCRdb ran MiXCR on the multiplex PCR reads. Of hundreds of thousands of distinct CDR3 sequences listed, roughly 15% were seen once; the top ten hold around 12%. CDR3 length equals 12 residues. Deletions cut 8 bases from V and 5 bases from J, with 15 bases between. CDR1 and CDR2 (germline): DFQATT, SNEGSKA (reference sequence). Remarks on this clonotype: This may be a read error: a much more frequent sequence differs by one nucleotide.

In making diagnoses, clinical symptoms, serum thyroxine and TRAb, thyroid ultrasound and orbital computed tomography were all used. Sequences were obtained from blood. V is TRBV20-1 and J is TRBJ2-5, with D perhaps TRBD2 (6 bases). This TCR was sampled from a woman in her forties or fifties with Graves' ophthalmopathy. DNA for the CDR3: TGCAGTACCCCCGGGGGTCCGGAGACCCAGTACTTC. Amino acids: CSTPGGPETQYF.